Listed here is a single T cell receptor beta chain. J lost 0 bases, V lost 0 bases, and 7 bases had no gene match. Germline V gene sequence: CDR1 SQVTM, CDR2 ANQGSEA. This CDR3 comprises 16 residues. The data were obtained in a study of T cells in Graves' hyperthyroidism and ophthalmopathy. Lactation, pregnancy, other autoimmune disease or uncontrolled infection excluded patients. Template material for amplifying TCR beta CDR3 regions consisted of RNA transcripts. The TCR CDR3 was amplified in a first-round RT-PCR using the HTBI primer set. TCRdb re-derived calls from the multiplex PCR reads in MiXCR, one entry per CDR3 protein. Here the sample spans 600,000 to 700,000 distinct CDR3 sequences, 45% being singletons.

V and J are TRBV29-1 and TRBJ1-1, with 7 bases aligning to TRBD1. The TCR was taken from an adult man with Graves' disease, either hyperthyroidism or ophthalmopathy (not recorded which). The sequenced sample consisted of peripheral blood or thyroid tissue (not recorded which). DNA of the CDR3: TGCAGCGTTGAAGACGGGACAGCTTTCATGAACACTGAAGCTTTCTTT. Translated: CSVEDGTAFMNTEAFF.